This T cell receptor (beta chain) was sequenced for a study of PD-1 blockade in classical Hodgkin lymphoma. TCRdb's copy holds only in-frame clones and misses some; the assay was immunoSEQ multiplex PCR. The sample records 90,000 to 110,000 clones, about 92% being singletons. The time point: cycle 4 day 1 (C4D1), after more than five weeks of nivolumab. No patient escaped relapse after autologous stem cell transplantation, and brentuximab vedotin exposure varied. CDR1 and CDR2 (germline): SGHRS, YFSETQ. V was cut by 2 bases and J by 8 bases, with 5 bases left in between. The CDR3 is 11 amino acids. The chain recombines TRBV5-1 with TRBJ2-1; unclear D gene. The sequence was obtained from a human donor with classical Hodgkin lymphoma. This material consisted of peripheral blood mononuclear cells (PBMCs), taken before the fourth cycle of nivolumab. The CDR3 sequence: CASSFRDEQFF. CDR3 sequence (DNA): TGCGCCAGCAGCTTTCGAGATGAGCAGTTCTTC.